This paragraph reports one T cell receptor beta chain. Its antigen remains unknown. Other DNA sequences from this sample encode an identical CDR3 as well. Donors had no recently reported acute infections or vaccinations and were HIV-negative. This record belongs to a study of shared clonotypes between healthy human individuals. Sorted-subset replicate PCR reactions were performed with 150 to 200 ng DNA, corresponding to 25,000 to 35,000 T cell genomes. Per the original methods: Without quality scores, immunoSEQ junctional reads could not be filtered like full-length reads. Profiling relied on immunoSEQ multiplex PCR, and the TCRdb table lists in-frame clones only, not all of them. V, J and clone size are taken as reported in that table, and D and trimming were inferred from the DNA itself. The sample lists about 2.3 million clones; approximately 90% were seen once. Findings and caveats of the study: A handful of donors held approximately 4.5% of naive CD4 clonotypes in common.

The CDR3 totals 13 residues. The junction had 4 bases not matched to a gene; V was cut back by 0 bases and J by 7 bases. Germline V lookup: CDR1 SGHRS, CDR2 YFSETQ. The clonotype was recovered from a man between 18 and 29 years old in good health. Some clones in this sample may be carry-over from other donors' samples. This sequence joins TRBV5-1 and TRBJ2-7; 7 bases are shared with TRBD1. The sequencing sample was made of naive CD4+ T cells from PBMCs. Noted subset: CD45RA+ positively selected. CDR3 sequence (DNA): TGCGCCAGCAGCTTGGAGACAGGGAGTGAGCAGTACTTC. This gives the protein CASSLETGSEQYF.